A single sample gave rise to the 13 T cell receptor beta chains below, sequenced in a study of T cells in Graves' hyperthyroidism and ophthalmopathy. It was RNA transcripts that yielded the amplified TCR beta CDR3 regions. The TCR CDR3 was amplified in a first-round RT-PCR using the HTBI primer set. TCRdb re-called the multiplex PCR reads through MiXCR, storing one row per CDR3 protein. Altogether 250,000 to 300,000 distinct CDR3 sequences are present, roughly a fifth being singletons, with the ten largest covering under 45%. The sequenced sample consisted of blood. The source of these receptors is a man between 50 and 59 years old with Graves' ophthalmopathy.

The chain carries TRBV6-1 and TRBJ2-1; TRBD2 matches 7 bases. From germline, CDR1 is MNHNS and CDR2 SASEGT. V lost 1 base, J lost 2 bases, and 5 bases stayed unmatched. CDR3 length: 16 residues. CDR3 nucleotides: TGTGCCAGCAGTGAAGAAGTGGGACTAACCTACAATGAGCAGTTCTTC. It codes for CASSEEVGLTYNEQFF.

This clonotype was recorded at least ten times. J is TRBJ2-5 and V is TRBV28; 11 positions agree with TRBD2. Trimming at V came to 10 bases and at J to 6 bases, leaving 10 bases not matched to a gene. CDR3 size: 14 residues. The germline CDR1 and CDR2 sequences are MDHEN and SYDVKM. DNA for the CDR3: TGTGCCACCCACTCGATAGCGGGAGGGCAGACCCAGTACTTC. This sequence encodes CATHSIAGGQTQYF.

This clonotype was counted only a few times. This chain connects TRBV29-1 to TRBJ1-4; the D gene is possibly TRBD1 (5 bases). The V gene lost 7 bases and the J gene lost 7 bases, with 16 bases spanning the gap. The CDR3 spans 13 residues. Per the germline V gene, CDR1 is SQVTM and CDR2 is ANQGSEA. The CDR3 DNA reads TGCAGCGCGAATACAGGTTCGAGTGAAAAACTGTTTTTT. It specifies CSANTGSSEKLFF.

With respect to this clonotype: A single base separates this from a much larger clone, so it may be a read error. The CDR3 sequence is CASSGQPNQPKHF. The DNA of the CDR3 is TGTGCCAGCAGTGGTCAGCCGAATCAGCCCAAGCATTTT. This rearrangement joins TRBV6-1 to TRBJ1-5; D remains unclear. The CDR3 runs 13 residues. Germline V lookup: CDR1 MNHNS, CDR2 SASEGT.

Many counts were recorded for this clonotype. This chain uses TRBV5-1 with TRBJ2-7; either TRBD1 or TRBD2 may supply D (5 bases each). CDR1 is SGHRS and CDR2 is YFSETQ in the germline V gene. V lost 4 bases to trimming and J lost 3 bases, with 17 bases between them. The CDR3 length is 15 residues. This CDR3 is CASSPVLRGNYEQYF. The CDR3 bases are TGCGCCAGCAGCCCAGTCCTACGGGGCAACTACGAGCAGTACTTC.

The V call is TRBV7-9, the J call TRBJ2-7; TRBD1 matches 9 bases. This CDR3 region has 16 residues. The V and J ends lost 1 base and 3 bases, in that order; junction bases with no gene match: 7. Germline V lookup: CDR1 SEHNR, CDR2 FQNEAQ (reference sequence). Written as DNA, the CDR3 is TGTGCCAGCAGCTTAGGCCCTAAGACAGGGGGCTACGAGCAGTACTTC. Its protein product is CASSLGPKTGGYEQYF.

This clonotype has at least ten counts. The V and J genes are TRBV15 and TRBJ2-7; TRBD2 might be the D (6 bases). This CDR3 region has 13 residues. CDR1 and CDR2 (germline): LNHNV, YYDKDF (reference sequence). The V end was cut by 0 bases, the J end by 6 bases, with 9 bases between. The CDR3 spells CATSRDQGGEQYF. CDR3 coding DNA: TGTGCCACCAGCAGAGATCAGGGAGGCGAGCAGTACTTC.

The sample holds a few counts of this clonotype. This sequence joins TRBV11-2 and TRBJ2-7; tentatively, D is TRBD2 (6 bases). Trimming shortened V by 3 bases and J by 1 base, and 13 bases separated the two germline ends. From germline, CDR1 is SGHAT and CDR2 FQNNGV. CDR3 size: 15 residues. The CDR3 spells CASSFWAGRSYEQYF. The CDR3 nucleotides are TGTGCCAGCAGCTTTTGGGCGGGACGATCCTACGAGCAGTACTTC.

This clonotype was detected ten times or more. The rearrangement links TRBV18 to TRBJ2-1; D possibly uses TRBD1 or TRBD2 (6 bases each). The V gene lost 4 bases and the J gene lost 7 bases, with 11 bases spanning the gap. This CDR3 has 13 residues. Looked up from germline, CDR1 is KGHSH and CDR2 is LQKENI. The CDR3 loop reads CASSHGGLNEQFF. The CDR3 DNA follows: TGTGCCAGCTCACACGGGGGCCTGAATGAGCAGTTCTTC.

The rearrangement links TRBV2 to TRBJ2-1; TRBD2 matches at 9 bases. V shed 2 bases and J 0 bases; nucleotides not matched to a gene: 8. The germline V gene encodes CDR1 SNHLY and CDR2 FYNNEI. The CDR3 loop spans 18 amino acids. CDR3 DNA sequence: TGTGCCAGCAGTGAAACCAGCGGGAGGAGGAGCTCCTACAATGAGCAGTTCTTC. Amino acids: CASSETSGRRSSYNEQFF.

This clonotype was observed many times. The chain carries TRBV3-1 and TRBJ1-6; TRBD1 might be the D (5 bases). The germline CDR1 and CDR2 sequences are LGHDT and YNNKEL (reference sequence). CDR3 length: 16 amino acids. The V and J ends lost 0 bases and 6 bases respectively, with 12 bases between them. The CDR3 DNA is TGTGCCAGCAGCCAAGACGGGGGGATCCGTAATTCACCCCTCCACTTT. It yields the protein CASSQDGGIRNSPLHF.

This clonotype was observed a few times. The chain recombines TRBV9 with TRBJ1-1; D possibly corresponds to TRBD1 (5 bases). From germline, CDR1 is SGDLS and CDR2 YYNGEE. The CDR3 consists of 13 residues. V was pared by 0 bases and J by 7 bases, with 10 bases between. The CDR3 DNA follows: TGTGCCAGCAGCGTAGAGGCGGGGCGTGAAGCTTTCTTT. This encodes CASSVEAGREAFF.

This chain connects TRBV19 to TRBJ2-1, with TRBD2 matching over 11 bases. V shed 5 bases and J 8 bases; nucleotides not matched to a gene: 8. Germline CDR1 and CDR2: LNHDA and SQIVND (reference sequence). The CDR3 totals 15 residues. CDR3 nucleotides: TGTGCCAGTAGTGCGACTAGCGGGGTTTGGTATGAGCAGTTCTTC. Protein sequence: CASSATSGVWYEQFF.